One and the same sample provided the 17 T cell receptor beta chains below, sequenced in a study of T-cell reconstitution after alpha-beta-depleted transplantation in children. Researchers prepared the TCRbeta library using unique molecular identifiers, the study reports. MiXCR, applied by TCRdb to the PCR reads, yields one record per CDR3 protein. Of about 180,000 distinct CDR3 sequences listed, 11% are singletons. Sample: PBMCs, taken before TCRalphabeta/CD19-depleted stem cell transplant. The receptors come from a boy aged 2-15 years with acute myeloid leukemia, due to receive a stem cell transplant.

Regarding this clonotype: A read error may be the cause here, since a much bigger clone is one base away. The chain employs TRBV10-3 and TRBJ2-1, with 12 bases matching TRBD2. The CDR3 is 14 residues long. Germline V gives CDR1 ENHRY, CDR2 SYGVKD. The CDR3 loop is CAISSGRAYNEQIF. The CDR3 DNA reads as TGTGCCATCTCTAGCGGGAGGGCCTACAATGAGCAGATCTTC.

This clonotype was observed at least ten times. The chain combines TRBV15 with TRBJ2-1, with D uncertain. V was clipped by 0 bases and J by 8 bases, with 14 bases between them. CDR1 and CDR2 from the germline V gene are LNHNV and YYDKDF (reference sequence). CDR3 size: 15 residues. CDR3 region: CATSRDRVRSYEQFF. CDR3 in DNA: TGTGCCACCAGCAGAGATCGGGTCCGTAGCTATGAGCAGTTCTTC.

The rearrangement uses TRBV11-2 and TRBJ2-3; unclear D gene. The V gene's germline CDR1 is SGHAT and CDR2 FQNNGV. CDR3 length: 17 residues. The germline V and J ends were trimmed by 1 base and 2 bases, with 16 bases remaining between them. The CDR3 spells CASSLVPRSLDTDTQYF. The CDR3 DNA follows: TGTGCCAGCAGCTTAGTGCCCAGGAGCCTCGACACAGATACGCAGTATTTT. The entire variable domain, with the rest obtained from reference TRBV11-2 and TRBJ2-3, is as follows: EAGVAQSPRYKIIEKRQSVAFWCNPISGHATLYWYQQILGQGPKLLIQFQNNGVVDDSQLPKDRFSAERLKGVDSTLKIQPAKLEDSAVYLCASSLVPRSLDTDTQYFGPGTRLTVL.

Of note for this clonotype: A much larger clone is a single base away; this may be a read error. This chain joins TRBV2 and TRBJ2-1; 10 positions agree with TRBD2. Germline V gives CDR1 SNHLY, CDR2 FYNNEI. The CDR3 has 18 residues. CDR3 residues: CAISLLAGGQSSYNEQFF. As DNA, the CDR3 is TGTGCCATCAGTTTGTTAGCGGGAGGCCAGAGCTCCTACAATGAGCAGTTCTTC.

The table lists this clonotype with many counts. This chain joins TRBV19 and TRBJ2-1, with 9 nucleotides matching TRBD1. Trimming removed 5 bases from V and 0 bases from J; junction bases left unmatched: 8. Germline V lookup: CDR1 LNHDA, CDR2 SQIVND (reference sequence). The CDR3 runs to 17 residues. CDR3: CASSGYRGPSSYNEQFF. The CDR3 DNA reads TGTGCCAGTAGTGGATACAGGGGGCCGAGCTCCTACAATGAGCAGTTCTTC.

This clonotype was observed many times. V is TRBV5-1 and J is TRBJ1-4; maybe TRBD1 (5 bases). The length of the CDR3 is 16 residues. The germline CDR1 and CDR2 sequences are SGHRS and YFSETQ. The ends were cut back, 4 bases at V and 2 bases at J, with 15 bases in the middle. CDR3 nucleotides: TGCGCCAGCAGCCCTGGGACCGGCAGGACTAATGAAAAACTGTTTTTT. Translated, it gives CASSPGTGRTNEKLFF. Variable domain in full (rest from reference TRBV5-1 and TRBJ1-4): KAGVTQTPRYLIKTRGQQVTLSCSPISGHRSVSWYQQTPGQGLQFLFEYFSETQRNKGNFPGRFSGRQFSNSRSEMNVSTLELGDSALYLCASSPGTGRTNEKLFFGSGTQLSVL.

This clonotype was picked up many times. V and J are TRBV20-1 and TRBJ1-2; no clear D. The germline gives CDR1 DFQATT, CDR2 SNEGSKA (reference sequence). The CDR3 runs to 14 residues. Trimming pared 7 bases from V and 7 bases from J, leaving 22 bases between. This chain's CDR3 is CSVPWEGPAPGYTF. In DNA form, the CDR3 reads TGCAGTGTCCCATGGGAGGGCCCCGCCCCTGGCTACACCTTC.

This clonotype was seen at least ten times. The chain combines TRBV28 with TRBJ1-2, with TRBD1 identical over 10 bases. The CDR3 spans 16 residues. The V gene end was trimmed by 8 bases and the J gene end by 2 bases; junction bases not matched to a gene: 11. Germline V gene sequence: CDR1 MDHEN, CDR2 SYDVKM. The CDR3 loop is CASGLTGGGKNYGYTF. CDR3 DNA: TGTGCCAGCGGCCTGACAGGGGGCGGTAAGAACTATGGCTACACCTTC.

This clonotype was recorded many times. The chain is built from TRBV6-5 and TRBJ2-3, with D perhaps TRBD2 (5 bases). CDR3 length: 12 amino acids. Germline V gene data show CDR1 as MNHEY and CDR2 as SVGAGI. V was clipped by 4 bases and J by 5 bases, with 7 bases between them. The CDR3 reads CASSFSGDTQYF. CDR3 nucleotides: TGTGCCAGCAGTTTCAGCGGAGATACGCAGTATTTT.

This clonotype was recorded many times. This chain connects TRBV19 to TRBJ1-5; possible D gene TRBD1, 6 bases. V shed 7 bases and J shed 6 bases, with 13 bases lying between them. CDR1 and CDR2 (germline): LNHDA, SQIVND (reference sequence). The CDR3 totals 13 residues. The CDR3 is CASIGGHGQPQHF. DNA of the CDR3: TGTGCCAGTATCGGGGGGCACGGTCAGCCCCAGCATTTT.

At least ten counts were recorded for this clonotype. The CDR3 DNA reads as TGTGCCACCAGCAGAAGTAACAGGGTGACTGAAGCTTTCTTT. Its translation: CATSRSNRVTEAFF. The chain couples TRBV15 to TRBJ1-1; D might be TRBD1 (6 bases). Germline CDR1 reads LNHNV; CDR2 reads YYDKDF (reference sequence). V was clipped by 2 bases and J by 5 bases, with 12 bases between them. The CDR3 runs to 14 residues.

This clonotype occurred many times. V and J are TRBV3-1 and TRBJ2-1; 9 bases are a match to TRBD2. J lost 9 bases, V lost 4 bases, and 4 bases had no gene match. Germline V gene sequence: CDR1 LGHDT, CDR2 YNNKEL (reference sequence). The CDR3 length is 13 residues. CDR3 protein: CASSRAGGTEQFF. The CDR3 nucleotides are TGTGCCAGCAGCCGAGCGGGGGGCACTGAGCAGTTCTTC.

This clonotype was seen repeatedly, ten times or more. This chain connects TRBV10-1 to TRBJ2-7; no definite D call. The CDR3 is made up of 14 amino acids. The V gene's germline CDR1 is WNHNN and CDR2 SYGVQD (reference sequence). V lost 5 bases and J 4 bases, leaving 15 bases between the germline ends. CDR3 sequence (DNA): TGCGCCAGCAGTCCCACTAAATATGGGTACGAGCAGTACTTC. The encoded protein is CASSPTKYGYEQYF.

A remark on this clonotype: Just one base apart from a much larger clone, this may be a read error. The chain combines TRBV4-1 with TRBJ2-7; a weak D match, TRBD2 (5 bases). Per germline, CDR1 MGHRA and CDR2 YSYEKL. This CDR3 has 15 amino acids. V was cut by 0 bases and J by 3 bases, with 12 bases left in between. CDR3: CASSQDLGSFYEQYF. In DNA form, the CDR3 reads TGCGCCAGCAGCCAAGATCTGGGGAGCTTCTACGAGCAGTACTTC.

This clonotype showed up many times. In DNA, the CDR3 is TGTGCCAGCTCACCCCCGGGGACCTACGAGCAGTACTTC. Translated: CASSPPGTYEQYF. The chain joins TRBV27 to TRBJ2-7; D might be TRBD2 (5 bases). This CDR3 comprises 13 residues. Deletions cut 8 bases from V and 2 bases from J, with 13 bases between. CDR1 and CDR2 from the germline V gene are MNHEY and SMNVEV (reference sequence).

This clonotype was counted many times. This chain connects TRBV7-2 to TRBJ1-2; TRBD1 is a possible D gene (6 bases). Germline CDR1 and CDR2: SGHTA and FQGNSA. V was pared by 0 bases and J by 8 bases, with 13 bases between. The length of the CDR3 is 14 residues. The CDR3 DNA follows: TGTGCCAGCAGCTTAGCGTTACAGGGTGGAGGCTACACCTTC. As protein: CASSLALQGGGYTF.

This chain connects TRBV15 to TRBJ2-7, with TRBD1 as a possible D gene (6 bases). V gave up 4 bases and J gave up 2 bases, with 12 bases separating them. Germline assignment: CDR1 LNHNV and CDR2 YYDKDF (reference sequence). This CDR3 is 14 amino acids long. The CDR3 DNA follows: TGTGCCACCAGCACGGACAGTGCCACCTACGAGCAGTACTTC. It translates to CATSTDSATYEQYF.